Listed below are T cell receptor beta chains from one sample, sequenced in a study of blood T cell repertoires in COVID-19. Generated by immunoSEQ multiplex PCR, the TCRdb table keeps only in-frame clones and is missing some. The table has about 170,000 clones, around 89% seen once. The sequencing input was peripheral blood. The receptor set was obtained from a man between 45 and 60 years old who had recovered from COVID-19. The CDR3 runs from the conserved cysteine through the conserved F or W. The D gene is left open where the match is weak. For some rows the clone size is stated as once, few or many, or as a class when expanded; others skip it.

>NA|TRBV6-5|14|TRBJ2-5|TRBD1
TGTGCCAGCAGTTACTCGGACAGGGAAGAGACCCAGTACTTC
CASSYSDREETQYF
>NA|TRBV7-9|14|TRBJ2-7|NA
TGTGCCAGCAGCTTAAACAGTCAGACCTACGAGCAGTACTTC
CASSLNSQTYEQYF
>NA|TRBV6-5|15|TRBJ2-7|TRBD2
TGTGCCAGCAGTTACTTGGCTAGCGGGGGGAACGAGCAGTACTTC
CASSYLASGGNEQYF
>NA|TRBV3-1/TRBV3-2|17|TRBJ2-2|NA
TGTGCCAGCAGGGAATCTAGGTATAGGGACTACACCGGGGAGCTGTTTTTT
CASRESRYRDYTGELFF
>NA|TRBV29-1|10|TRBJ1-1|NA
TGCAGCGTCCGGGACACTGAAGCTTTCTTT
CSVRDTEAFF
>NA|TRBV28|12|TRBJ1-2|NA
TGTGCCAGCAGTTTACAGACCAGGGGCTACACCTTC
CASSLQTRGYTF
>NA|TRBV19|13|TRBJ2-7|TRBD1
TGTGCCAGTAGTAGGGGACAGCCCCTCGAGCAGTACTTC
CASSRGQPLEQYF
>once|TRBV7-9|16|TRBJ1-4|TRBD1
TGTGCCAGCAGCTTATCCCCGACAGGGTTTAATGAAAAACTGTTTTTT
CASSLSPTGFNEKLFF
>NA|TRBV6-6|13|TRBJ1-3|NA
TGTGCCAGCAGTGAGTACTCTGGAAACACCATATATTTT
CASSEYSGNTIYF
>NA|TRBV9|14|TRBJ2-2|NA
TGTGCCAGCAGCGTAGTATCGAACACCGGGGAGCTGTTTTTT
CASSVVSNTGELFF
>NA|TRBV5-1|15|TRBJ2-1|TRBD2
TGCGCCAGCAGCTTGGCGGCTAGCGGGATCGATGAGCAGTTCTTC
CASSLAASGIDEQFF
>NA|TRBV9|14|TRBJ1-5|NA
TGTGCCAGCAGCGTAGCAGGGGGCAATCAGCCCCAGCATTTT
CASSVAGGNQPQHF
>NA|TRBV27|16|TRBJ1-4|NA
TGTGCCAGCAGTCGTGGGCCGGCCGCAACTAATGAAAAACTGTTTTTT
CASSRGPAATNEKLFF
>NA|TRBV19|11|TRBJ1-6|NA
TGTGCCAGTACTCAAACGGGGACCCTCCACTTT
CASTQTGTLHF
>NA|TRBV7-9|18|TRBJ1-6|NA
TGTGCCAGCAGCCGGTATTTGTTCACCCGGGACACTAATTCACCCCTCCACTTT
CASSRYLFTRDTNSPLHF
>NA|TRBV5-1|13|TRBJ1-1|TRBD1
TGCGCCAGCACCTCAGGGGGCGGCACTGAAGCTTTCTTT
CASTSGGGTEAFF
>NA|TRBV6-2/TRBV6-3|13|TRBJ1-1|NA
TGTGCCAGCAGTTCGAAACGAGACACTGAAGCTTTCTTT
CASSSKRDTEAFF
>few|TRBV19|16|TRBJ2-5|TRBD2
TGTGCCAGTAGCCACCAACTTGGGAGCGGGGGAGAGACCCAGTACTTC
CASSHQLGSGGETQYF
>NA|TRBV7-2|16|TRBJ2-4|NA
TGTGCCAGCAGCGCCTACGAGCCCGGCCGAGGGGGCATTCAGTACTTC
CASSAYEPGRGGIQYF
>NA|TRBV5-4|15|TRBJ1-1|NA
TGTGCCAGCAGCTCAACGAGCAGGGCTCACACTGAAGCTTTCTTT
CASSSTSRAHTEAFF
>NA|TRBV9|20|TRBJ2-2|TRBD2
TGTGCCAGCAGCGTAGAAACACCGGGACTAGCGGGGGGGTACACCGGGGAGCTGTTTTTT
CASSVETPGLAGGYTGELFF
>NA|TRBV18|17|TRBJ1-6|NA
TGTGCCAGCTCACCACTGGTCACCAACACCTATAATTCACCCCTCCACTTT
CASSPLVTNTYNSPLHF
>NA|TRBV5-1|17|TRBJ2-1|TRBD2
TGCGCCAGCAGCTTCAATATGCTACTAGCGGGAGACCATGAGCAGTTCTTC
CASSFNMLLAGDHEQFF
>NA|TRBV5-4|16|TRBJ2-3|TRBD2
TGTGCCAGCAGCGTGGGACTAGCGGGGGGGGAAGATACGCAGTATTTT
CASSVGLAGGEDTQYF
>NA|TRBV27|17|TRBJ1-6|NA
TGTGCCAGCAGTTCGGGGCTGGGAGGCTTTAATAATTCACCCCTCCACTTT
CASSSGLGGFNNSPLHF
>once|TRBV28|15|TRBJ2-5|TRBD1
TGTGCCAGCAGCCCACAGGGGGCGAGGGGAGAGACCCAGTACTTC
CASSPQGARGETQYF
>NA|TRBV5-8|15|TRBJ2-1|TRBD1
TGTGCCAGCAGCTTAGGGCAGGGGGTATACAATGAGCAGTTCTTC
CASSLGQGVYNEQFF
>once|TRBV7-9|11|TRBJ1-1|NA
TGTGCCAGCAGCCCCTTCGCTGAAGCTTTCTTT
CASSPFAEAFF
>NA|TRBV28|16|TRBJ2-7|TRBD2
TGTGCCAGCAGTCCTCTGGGACTAGCGGGGACCTACGAGCAGTACTTC
CASSPLGLAGTYEQYF
>NA|TRBV2|13|TRBJ1-1|NA
TGTGCCAGCAGCAAGGGGATGAACACTGAAGCTTTCTTT
CASSKGMNTEAFF
>few|TRBV4-3|14|TRBJ1-6|TRBD1
TGCGCCAGCAGCCAGGGACAGAGGAATTCACCCCTCCACTTT
CASSQGQRNSPLHF
>NA|TRBV5-4|15|TRBJ1-5|TRBD1
TGTGCCAGCAGCTTGGACAGGGGGAAAGGGCAGCCCCAGCATTTT
CASSLDRGKGQPQHF
>NA|TRBV5-1|16|TRBJ2-1|NA
TGCGCCAGCAGCTTGGAACCGGGACTCAGCGGAACTGAGCAGTTCTTC
CASSLEPGLSGTEQFF
>NA|TRBV9|17|TRBJ2-2|TRBD2
TGTGCCAGCAGCGTAGTAGCGGGAGCCCTCGGGAGCGGGGAGCTGTTTTTT
CASSVVAGALGSGELFF
>NA|TRBV6-6|15|TRBJ2-2|TRBD1
TGTGCCAGCAGTTATCAGGGGGCGAACACCGGGGAGCTGTTTTTT
CASSYQGANTGELFF
>NA|TRBV6-5|15|TRBJ1-1|TRBD1
TGTGCCAGCAGGCCCACAGGGGCCGGGAACACTGAAGCTTTCTTT
CASRPTGAGNTEAFF
>NA|TRBV7-8|13|TRBJ1-2|TRBD1
TGTGCCAGCAGCCGGACAGGGTTCTATGGCTACACCTTC
CASSRTGFYGYTF
>NA|TRBV19|15|TRBJ1-5|NA
TGTGCCAGTAGTAGACAGGTTGGCGTCAATCAGCCCCAGCATTTT
CASSRQVGVNQPQHF
>NA|TRBV2|15|TRBJ2-3|TRBD2
TGTGCCAGCAGCGTGGCGGGAGGGAGTTTGGATACGCAGTATTTT
CASSVAGGSLDTQYF
>NA|TRBV5-6|14|TRBJ1-5|TRBD1
TGTGCCAGCAGCAAAGGACAGGTCAATCAGCCCCAGCATTTT
CASSKGQVNQPQHF
>once|TRBV18|16|TRBJ2-5|NA
TGTGCCAGCTCACCACTCCCAGGGTTCGACCAAGAGACCCAGTACTTC
CASSPLPGFDQETQYF
>NA|TRBV28|13|TRBJ1-2|TRBD1
TGTGCCAGCAGCCCAGGGGGCAGTTATGGCTACACCTTC
CASSPGGSYGYTF
>NA|TRBV7-8|14|TRBJ1-5|TRBD1
TGTGCCAGCAGCCCCGGGACAGGGAATAAGCCCCAGCATTTT
CASSPGTGNKPQHF
>once|TRBV7-2|14|TRBJ1-5|NA
TGTGCCAGCAGTTACAGGGAAAGCAATCAGCCCCAGCATTTT
CASSYRESNQPQHF
>once|TRBV29-1|12|TRBJ2-7|NA
TGCAGCGTTGGTAGTAACGCCTACGAGCAGTACTTC
CSVGSNAYEQYF
>NA|TRBV7-9|15|TRBJ2-5|TRBD2
TGTGCCAGCAGCTTAGTTGCGGGGGGGCAAGAGACCCAGTACTTC
CASSLVAGGQETQYF
>many|TRBV10-1|18|TRBJ2-7|NA
TGCGCCAGCAGTGAGTATTGGCGGGACAGCCCGGCCTATTACGAGCAGTACTTC
CASSEYWRDSPAYYEQYF
>NA|TRBV7-2|13|TRBJ1-2|NA
TGTGCCAGCAGCTTAGATCCGGGTTATGGCTACACCTTC
CASSLDPGYGYTF
>NA|TRBV14|15|TRBJ1-4|NA
TGTGCCAGCAGCCCACCAGGTGCGGGACTTGAAAAACTGTTTTTT
CASSPPGAGLEKLFF
>NA|TRBV10-2|15|TRBJ2-5|TRBD2
TGCGCCAGCAGTGCCTCTGGGACTAGTCAAGAGACCCAGTACTTC
CASSASGTSQETQYF
>NA|TRBV5-1|17|TRBJ2-7|TRBD2
TGCGCCAGCAGCCCCAATCCGGGACTAGCGTTAACCTACGAGCAGTACTTC
CASSPNPGLALTYEQYF
>NA|TRBV30|12|TRBJ2-7|NA
TGTGCCTGGAGAAGGGACACCTACGAGCAGTACTTC
CAWRRDTYEQYF
>NA|TRBV9|13|TRBJ2-5|NA
TGTGCCAGCAGCGTAATCGGCGGGGAGACCCAGTACTTC
CASSVIGGETQYF